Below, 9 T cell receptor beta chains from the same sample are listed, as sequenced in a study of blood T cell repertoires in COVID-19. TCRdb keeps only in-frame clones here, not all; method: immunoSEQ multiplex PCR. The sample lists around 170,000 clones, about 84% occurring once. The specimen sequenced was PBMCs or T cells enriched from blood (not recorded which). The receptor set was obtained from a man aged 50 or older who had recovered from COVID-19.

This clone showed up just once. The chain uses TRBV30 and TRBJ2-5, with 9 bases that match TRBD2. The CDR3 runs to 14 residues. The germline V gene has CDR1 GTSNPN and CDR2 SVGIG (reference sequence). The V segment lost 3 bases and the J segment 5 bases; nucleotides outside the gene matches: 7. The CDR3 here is CAWSSGLARETQYF. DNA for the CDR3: TGTGCCTGGAGCTCGGGACTAGCAAGGGAGACCCAGTACTTC.

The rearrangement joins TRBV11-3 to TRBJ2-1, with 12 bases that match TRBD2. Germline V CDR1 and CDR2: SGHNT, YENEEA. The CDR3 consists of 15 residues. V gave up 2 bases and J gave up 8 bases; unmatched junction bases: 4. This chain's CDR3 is CASSLLAGGRDEQFF. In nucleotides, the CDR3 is TGTGCCAGCAGCTTACTAGCGGGGGGGCGGGATGAGCAGTTCTTC.

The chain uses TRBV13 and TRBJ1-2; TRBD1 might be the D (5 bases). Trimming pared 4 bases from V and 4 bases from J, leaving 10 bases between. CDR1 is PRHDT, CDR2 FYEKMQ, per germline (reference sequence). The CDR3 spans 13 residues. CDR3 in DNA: TGTGCCAGCAGCTCCGACAGATCCTATGGCTACACCTTC. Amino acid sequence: CASSSDRSYGYTF.

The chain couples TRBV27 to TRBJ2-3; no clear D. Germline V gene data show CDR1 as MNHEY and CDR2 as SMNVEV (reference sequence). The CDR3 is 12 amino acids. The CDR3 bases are TGTGCTAGCTCAGGTAGCACAGATACGCAGTATTTT. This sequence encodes CASSGSTDTQYF.

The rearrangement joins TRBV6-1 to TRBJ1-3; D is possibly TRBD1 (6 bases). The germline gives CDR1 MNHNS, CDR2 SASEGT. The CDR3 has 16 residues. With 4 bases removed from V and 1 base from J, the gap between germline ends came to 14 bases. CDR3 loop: CASSGTNRVSGNTIYF. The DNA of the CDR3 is TGTGCCAGCAGTGGTACCAACAGGGTTTCTGGAAACACCATATATTTT.

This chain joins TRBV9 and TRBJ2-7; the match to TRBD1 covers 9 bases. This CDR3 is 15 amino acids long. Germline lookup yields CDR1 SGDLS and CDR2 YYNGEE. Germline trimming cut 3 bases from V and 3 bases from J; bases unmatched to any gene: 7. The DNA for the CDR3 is TGTGCCAGCAGCGCAGGGGACAGGGCCGGCTACGAGCAGTACTTC. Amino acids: CASSAGDRAGYEQYF.

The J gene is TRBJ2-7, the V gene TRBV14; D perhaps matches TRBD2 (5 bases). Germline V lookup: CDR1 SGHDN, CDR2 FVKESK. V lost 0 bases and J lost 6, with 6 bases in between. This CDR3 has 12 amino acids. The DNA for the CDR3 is TGTGCCAGCAGCCAAGACGGGATCGAGCAGTACTTC. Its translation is CASSQDGIEQYF.

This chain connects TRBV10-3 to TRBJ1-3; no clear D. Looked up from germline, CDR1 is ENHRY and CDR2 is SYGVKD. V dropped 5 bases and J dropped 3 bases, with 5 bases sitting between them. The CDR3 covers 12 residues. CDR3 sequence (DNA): TGTGCCATCAGTCCCAGTGGAAACACCATATATTTT. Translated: CAISPSGNTIYF.

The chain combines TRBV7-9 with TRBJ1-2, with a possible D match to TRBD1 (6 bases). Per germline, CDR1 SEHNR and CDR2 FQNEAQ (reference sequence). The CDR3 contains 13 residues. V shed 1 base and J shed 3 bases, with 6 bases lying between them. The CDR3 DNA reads TGTGCCAGCAGCTTAGGGACAGACTATGGCTACACCTTC. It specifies CASSLGTDYGYTF.